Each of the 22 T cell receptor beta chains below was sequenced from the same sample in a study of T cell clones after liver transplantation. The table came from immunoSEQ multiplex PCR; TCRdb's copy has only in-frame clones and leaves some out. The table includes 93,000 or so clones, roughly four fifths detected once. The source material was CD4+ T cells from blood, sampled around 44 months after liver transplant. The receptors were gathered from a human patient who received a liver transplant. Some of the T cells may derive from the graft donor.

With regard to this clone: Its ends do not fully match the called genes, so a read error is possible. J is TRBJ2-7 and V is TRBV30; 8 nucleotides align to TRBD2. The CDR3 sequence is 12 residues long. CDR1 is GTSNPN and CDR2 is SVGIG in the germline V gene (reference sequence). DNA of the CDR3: TGTGCCTGGAGTGCGGGAGGGCCCTTGCTTATGTTC. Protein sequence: CAWSAGGPLLMF.

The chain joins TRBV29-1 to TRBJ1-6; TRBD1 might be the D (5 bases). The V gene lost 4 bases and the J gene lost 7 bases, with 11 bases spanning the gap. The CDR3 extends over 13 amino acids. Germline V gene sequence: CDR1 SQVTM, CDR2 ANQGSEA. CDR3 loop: CSVAEGPNSPLHF. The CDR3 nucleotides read TGCAGCGTTGCGGAGGGGCCGAATTCACCCCTCCACTTT.

The CDR3 coding sequence is TGTGCCAGCTCACCCCTCCGGGCGGGAGGAGTCACCGGGGAGCTGTTTTTT. Protein sequence: CASSPLRAGGVTGELFF. The chain joins TRBV2 to TRBJ2-2; TRBD2 matches at 8 bases. V gave up 8 bases and J gave up 4 bases; unmatched junction bases: 15. CDR1 is SNHLY, CDR2 FYNNEI, per germline. The CDR3 contains 17 residues.

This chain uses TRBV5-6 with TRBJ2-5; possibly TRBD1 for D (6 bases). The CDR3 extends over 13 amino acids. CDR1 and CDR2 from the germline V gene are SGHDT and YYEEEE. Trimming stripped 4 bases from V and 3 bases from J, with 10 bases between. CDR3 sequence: CASSRDNKETQYF. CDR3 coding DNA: TGTGCCAGCAGCCGGGACAACAAAGAGACCCAGTACTTC.

CDR3 sequence reads: CATSRDHRAYGYTF. DNA for the CDR3: TGTGCCACCAGCAGAGATCATAGGGCTTATGGCTACACCTTC. J is TRBJ1-2 and V is TRBV15; D is undetermined. This CDR3 contains 14 residues. V was shortened by 0 bases and J by 5 bases, with 10 bases between the two germline ends. Per germline, CDR1 LNHNV and CDR2 YYDKDF (reference sequence).

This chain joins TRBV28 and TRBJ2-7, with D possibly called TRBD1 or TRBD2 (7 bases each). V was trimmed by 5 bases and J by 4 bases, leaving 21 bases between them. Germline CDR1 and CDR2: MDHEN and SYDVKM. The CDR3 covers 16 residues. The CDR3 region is CASSTPGRGRMYEQYF. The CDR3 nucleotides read TGTGCCAGCAGTACACCGGGGAGGGGGCGAATGTACGAGCAGTACTTC.

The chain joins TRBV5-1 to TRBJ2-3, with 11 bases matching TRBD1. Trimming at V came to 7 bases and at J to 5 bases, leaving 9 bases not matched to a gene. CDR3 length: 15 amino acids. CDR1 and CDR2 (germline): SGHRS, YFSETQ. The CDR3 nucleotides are TGCGCCAGCGCTTACGGACAGGGGGCGGGAGATACGCAGTATTTT. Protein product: CASAYGQGAGDTQYF.

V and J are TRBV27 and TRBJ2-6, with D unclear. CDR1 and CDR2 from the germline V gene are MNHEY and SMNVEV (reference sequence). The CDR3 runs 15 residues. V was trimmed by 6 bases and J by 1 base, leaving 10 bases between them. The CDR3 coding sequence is TGTGCCAGCAGCGGAGACAATTCTGGGGCCAACGTCCTGACTTTC. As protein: CASSGDNSGANVLTF.

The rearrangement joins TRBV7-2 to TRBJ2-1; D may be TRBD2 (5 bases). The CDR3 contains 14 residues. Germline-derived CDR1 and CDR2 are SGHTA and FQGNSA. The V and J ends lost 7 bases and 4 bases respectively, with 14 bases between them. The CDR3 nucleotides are TGTGCCAGCATTCGGCCTAGCAAATACAATGAGCAGTTCTTC. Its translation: CASIRPSKYNEQFF.

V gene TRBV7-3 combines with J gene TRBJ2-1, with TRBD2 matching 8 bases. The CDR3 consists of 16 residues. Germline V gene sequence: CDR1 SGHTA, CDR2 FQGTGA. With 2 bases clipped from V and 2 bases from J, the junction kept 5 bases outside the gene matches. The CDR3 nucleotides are TGTGCCAGCAGCTTAGGTCTAGCGGGCCCCTACAATGAGCAGTTCTTC. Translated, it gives CASSLGLAGPYNEQFF.

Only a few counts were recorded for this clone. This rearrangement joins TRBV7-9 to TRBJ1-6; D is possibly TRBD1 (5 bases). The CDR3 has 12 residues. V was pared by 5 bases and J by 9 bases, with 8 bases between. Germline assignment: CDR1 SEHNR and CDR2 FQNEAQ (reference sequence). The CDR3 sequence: CASSNRFSPLHF. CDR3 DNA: TGTGCCAGCAGCAACAGGTTTTCACCCCTCCACTTT.

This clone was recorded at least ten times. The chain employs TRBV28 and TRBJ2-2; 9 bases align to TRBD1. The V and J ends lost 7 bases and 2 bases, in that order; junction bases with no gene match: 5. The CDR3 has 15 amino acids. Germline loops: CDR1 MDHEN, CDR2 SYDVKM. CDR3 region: CASNPTGGNTGELFF. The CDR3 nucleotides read TGTGCCAGCAATCCTACAGGGGGCAACACCGGGGAGCTGTTTTTT.

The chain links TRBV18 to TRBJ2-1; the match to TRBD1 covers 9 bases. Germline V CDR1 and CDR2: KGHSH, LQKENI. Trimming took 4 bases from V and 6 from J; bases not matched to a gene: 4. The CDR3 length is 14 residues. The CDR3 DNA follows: TGTGCCAGCTCACGTGGACAGGGGTTCAATGAGCAGTTCTTC. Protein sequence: CASSRGQGFNEQFF.

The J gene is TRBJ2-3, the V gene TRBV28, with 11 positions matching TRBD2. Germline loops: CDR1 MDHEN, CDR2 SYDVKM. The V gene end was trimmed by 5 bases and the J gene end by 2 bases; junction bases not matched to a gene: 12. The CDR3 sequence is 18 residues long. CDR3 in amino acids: CASSPSPGLAGYTDTQYF. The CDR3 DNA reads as TGTGCCAGCAGTCCATCCCCCGGACTAGCGGGTTACACAGATACGCAGTATTTT.

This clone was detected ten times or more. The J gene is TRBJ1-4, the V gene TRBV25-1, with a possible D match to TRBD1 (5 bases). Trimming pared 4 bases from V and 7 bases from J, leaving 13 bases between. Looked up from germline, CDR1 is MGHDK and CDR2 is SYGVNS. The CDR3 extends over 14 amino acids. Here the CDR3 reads CASSAFTGREKLFF. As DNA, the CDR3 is TGTGCCAGCAGTGCTTTTACGGGACGTGAAAAACTGTTTTTT.

CDR3 residues: CASSPRRGGNTGELFF. The CDR3 DNA follows: TGTGCCAGCAGCCCGCGACGAGGGGGCAACACCGGGGAGCTGTTTTTT. J is TRBJ2-2 and V is TRBV11-3; TRBD1 agrees at 7 bases. CDR3 size: 16 residues. Per germline, CDR1 SGHNT and CDR2 YENEEA. J gave up 2 bases and V 5 bases, and 8 bases lay outside the gene matches.

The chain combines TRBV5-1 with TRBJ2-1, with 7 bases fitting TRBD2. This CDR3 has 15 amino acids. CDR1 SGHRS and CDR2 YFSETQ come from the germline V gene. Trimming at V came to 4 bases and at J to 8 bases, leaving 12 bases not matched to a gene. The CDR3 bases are TGCGCCAGCAGCCAACCTGGGGCGGGAGAATATGAGCAGTTCTTC. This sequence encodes CASSQPGAGEYEQFF. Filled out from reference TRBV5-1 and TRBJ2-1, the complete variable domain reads KAGVTQTPRYLIKTRGQQVTLSCSPISGHRSVSWYQQTPGQGLQFLFEYFSETQRNKGNFPGRFSGRQFSNSRSEMNVSTLELGDSALYLCASSQPGAGEYEQFFGPGTRLTVL.

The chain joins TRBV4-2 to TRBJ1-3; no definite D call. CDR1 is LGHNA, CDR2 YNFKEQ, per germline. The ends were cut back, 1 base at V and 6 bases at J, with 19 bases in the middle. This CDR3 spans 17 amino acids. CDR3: CASSQGTRGKGLNTIYF. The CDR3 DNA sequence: TGTGCCAGCAGCCAAGGGACGCGGGGTAAGGGCCTAAACACCATATATTTT.

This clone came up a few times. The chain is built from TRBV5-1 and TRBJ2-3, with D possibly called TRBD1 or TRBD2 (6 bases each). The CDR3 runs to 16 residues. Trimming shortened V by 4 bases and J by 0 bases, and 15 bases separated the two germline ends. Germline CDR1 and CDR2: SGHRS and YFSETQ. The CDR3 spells CASSAGRTASTDTQYF. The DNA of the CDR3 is TGCGCCAGCAGCGCGGGAAGGACAGCTAGCACAGATACGCAGTATTTT.

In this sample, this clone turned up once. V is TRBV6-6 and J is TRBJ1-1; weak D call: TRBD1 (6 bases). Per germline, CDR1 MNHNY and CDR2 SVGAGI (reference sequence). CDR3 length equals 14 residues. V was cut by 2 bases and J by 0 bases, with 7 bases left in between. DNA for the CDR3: TGTGCCAGCAGTTACGACAGGATGAACACTGAAGCTTTCTTT. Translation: CASSYDRMNTEAFF.

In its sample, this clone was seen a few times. The CDR3 DNA is TGTGCCAGCAGCAGGGGACAGGGAGGGTCCAATGAGCAGTTCTTC. Translation gives CASSRGQGGSNEQFF. The J gene is TRBJ2-1, the V gene TRBV5-4; TRBD1 matches 9 bases. J was trimmed by 6 bases and V by 4 bases; bases with no gene match: 8. This CDR3 is 15 amino acids long. CDR1 and CDR2 from the germline V gene are SGHNT and YYREEE (reference sequence).

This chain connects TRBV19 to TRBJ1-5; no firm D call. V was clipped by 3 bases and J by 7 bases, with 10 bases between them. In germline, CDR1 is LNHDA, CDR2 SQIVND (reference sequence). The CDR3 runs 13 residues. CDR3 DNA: TGTGCCAGTAGTATTGGGGTGGCCCAGCCCCAGCATTTT. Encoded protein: CASSIGVAQPQHF. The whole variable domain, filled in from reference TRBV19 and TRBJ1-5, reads DGGITQSPKYLFRKEGQNVTLSCEQNLNHDAMYWYRQDPGQGLRLIYYSQIVNDFQKGDIAEGYSVSREKKESFPLTVTSAQKNPTAFYLCASSIGVAQPQHFGDGTRLSIL.